These 3 T cell receptor beta chains were all obtained from the same sample, sequenced in a study of cytotoxic CD8 clonotypes in ibrutinib-treated CLL. Clones were sequenced by immunoSEQ multiplex PCR, and TCRdb holds only the in-frame ones, with some missing. The sample lists tens of thousands of clones; about 76% were seen once. Specimen: PBMCs, collected after 12 months of ibrutinib treatment. The receptor set was obtained from a human donor with chronic lymphocytic leukemia.

V gene TRBV18 combines with J gene TRBJ2-5; possibly TRBD1 or TRBD2 for D (7 bases each). Germline V CDR1 and CDR2: KGHSH, LQKENI. The CDR3 extends over 13 amino acids. The V gene lost 3 bases and the J gene lost 5 bases, with 10 bases spanning the gap. The CDR3 loop reads CASSPQGGETQYF. The CDR3 DNA follows: TGTGCCAGCTCACCCCAGGGGGGGGAGACCCAGTACTTC.

The chain carries TRBV5-1 and TRBJ2-3; D might be TRBD2 (6 bases). With 2 bases removed from V and 3 bases from J, the gap between germline ends came to 16 bases. CDR3 length: 16 residues. Germline CDR1 is SGHRS and CDR2 is YFSETQ. The CDR3: CASSFRRVVRTDTQYF. The CDR3 region has the DNA TGCGCCAGCAGCTTTAGGAGGGTTGTGAGGACAGATACGCAGTATTTT. Variable domain in full (rest from reference TRBV5-1 and TRBJ2-3): KAGVTQTPRYLIKTRGQQVTLSCSPISGHRSVSWYQQTPGQGLQFLFEYFSETQRNKGNFPGRFSGRQFSNSRSEMNVSTLELGDSALYLCASSFRRVVRTDTQYFGPGTRLTVL.

The chain uses TRBV30 and TRBJ1-2; D might be TRBD1 (5 bases). From germline, CDR1 is GTSNPN and CDR2 SVGIG (reference sequence). This CDR3 spans 13 amino acids. V was trimmed by 5 bases and J by 2 bases, leaving 12 bases between them. CDR3 nucleotide sequence: TGTGCCTGGGCGGGGACCCTAAACTATGGCTACACCTTC. Encoded protein: CAWAGTLNYGYTF.